These 6 T cell receptor beta chains were all obtained from the same sample, sequenced in a study of shared clonotypes between healthy human individuals (dated by TCRdb to 2020 to 2022). Receptor libraries were prepared by the immunoSEQ multiplex PCR assay. TCRdb mirrors the immuneACCESS table, restricted to in-frame sequences. Some clones are absent from its copies; in checked studies, under half trace to an unresolved V gene, and the reason for the others is unknown. The sample has roughly 1,500,000 clones on record, roughly 98.5% of them singletons. Of the sample, over 0.3% falls within the top ten clones. Material for sequencing was naive CD4+ T cells sorted from blood. The intended sense of this specimen's cell subset or site label: CD45RA+ positively selected. These receptors were taken from a man aged 25-45 years in good health.

The chain carries TRBV27 and TRBJ2-2; possible D gene TRBD1, 5 bases. The germline gives CDR1 MNHEY, CDR2 SMNVEV (reference sequence). The V gene lost 6 bases and the J gene lost 0 bases, with 17 bases spanning the gap. This CDR3 is 17 amino acids long. Here the CDR3 DNA reads TGTGCCAGCAGCCCCTTCCCGTGGGGCTCGAACACCGGGGAGCTGTTTTTT. Protein sequence: CASSPFPWGSNTGELFF.

This chain joins TRBV19 and TRBJ2-1, with D possibly TRBD1 on 5 matching bases. V dropped 7 bases and J dropped 6 bases, with 16 bases sitting between them. The CDR3 sequence is 14 residues long. Germline assignment: CDR1 LNHDA and CDR2 SQIVND (reference sequence). CDR3 amino acids: CASKGDFSGNEQFF. The CDR3 nucleotides read TGTGCCAGTAAAGGGGATTTTTCAGGCAATGAGCAGTTCTTC.

The rearrangement uses TRBV5-1 and TRBJ2-7; D tentatively reads TRBD1 or TRBD2 (5 bases each). The CDR3 is 13 amino acids. Trimming removed 4 bases at V and 5 bases at J, with 13 bases between. Germline V gene sequence: CDR1 SGHRS, CDR2 YFSETQ. CDR3 amino acids: CASSGGRDDEQYF. CDR3 nucleotide sequence: TGCGCCAGCAGCGGGGGTAGGGATGACGAGCAGTACTTC.

The chain recombines TRBV12-1 with TRBJ2-3; the D call in the table, TRBD2, was not verified against the DNA. TRBV12-1 is recorded as a pseudogene. The CDR3 runs to 16 residues. CDR3 nucleotides: TGTGCCAATAAGCCGCTTGCTAAAAACTACACAGATACGCAGTATTTT. Translating it yields CANKPLAKNYTDTQYF.

The chain uses TRBV28 and TRBJ2-7; 9 bases fit TRBD1. This CDR3 contains 14 residues. CDR1 and CDR2 (germline): MDHEN, SYDVKM. V trimming: 6 bases; J trimming: 2 bases; junction bases outside the gene matches: 5. The CDR3 loop reads CASRRDRATYEQYF. CDR3 bases: TGTGCCAGCAGGAGGGACAGGGCAACCTACGAGCAGTACTTC.

The chain recombines TRBV21-1 with TRBJ1-1. TRBV21-1 is a listed pseudogene. The CDR3 contains 16 residues. The DNA of the CDR3 is TGTGCCAGCAGCAAAGTTATGTGGGAGGGTGGAACTGAAGCTTTCTTT. Its translation is CASSKVMWEGGTEAFF.